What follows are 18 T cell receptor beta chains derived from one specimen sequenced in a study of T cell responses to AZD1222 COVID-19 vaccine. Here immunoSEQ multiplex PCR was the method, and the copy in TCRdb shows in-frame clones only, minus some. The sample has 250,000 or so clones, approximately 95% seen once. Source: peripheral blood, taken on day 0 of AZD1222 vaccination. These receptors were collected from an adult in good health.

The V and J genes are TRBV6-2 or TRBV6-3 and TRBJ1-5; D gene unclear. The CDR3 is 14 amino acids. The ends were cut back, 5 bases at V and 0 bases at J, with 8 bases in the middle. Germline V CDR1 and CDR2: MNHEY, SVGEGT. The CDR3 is CASSPSISNQPQHF. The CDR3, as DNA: TGTGCCAGCAGTCCCAGTATTAGCAATCAGCCCCAGCATTTT.

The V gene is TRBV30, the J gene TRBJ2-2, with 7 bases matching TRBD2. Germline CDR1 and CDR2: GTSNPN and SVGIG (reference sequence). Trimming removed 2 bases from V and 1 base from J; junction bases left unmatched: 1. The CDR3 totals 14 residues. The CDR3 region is CAWSLAGNTGELFF. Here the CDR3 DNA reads TGTGCCTGGAGTTTAGCGGGGAACACCGGGGAGCTGTTTTTT.

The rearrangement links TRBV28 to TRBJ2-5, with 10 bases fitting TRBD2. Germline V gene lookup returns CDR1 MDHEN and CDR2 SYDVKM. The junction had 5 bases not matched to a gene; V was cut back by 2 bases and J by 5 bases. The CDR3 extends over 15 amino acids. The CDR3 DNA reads TGTGCCAGCAGTTTACTAGCGGGGGCCGGGGAGACCCAGTACTTC. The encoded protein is CASSLLAGAGETQYF.

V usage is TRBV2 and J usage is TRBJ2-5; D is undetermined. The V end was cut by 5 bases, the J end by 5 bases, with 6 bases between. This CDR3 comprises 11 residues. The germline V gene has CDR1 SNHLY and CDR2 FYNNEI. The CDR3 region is CASSTAETQYF. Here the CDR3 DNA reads TGTGCCAGCAGTACCGCCGAGACCCAGTACTTC.

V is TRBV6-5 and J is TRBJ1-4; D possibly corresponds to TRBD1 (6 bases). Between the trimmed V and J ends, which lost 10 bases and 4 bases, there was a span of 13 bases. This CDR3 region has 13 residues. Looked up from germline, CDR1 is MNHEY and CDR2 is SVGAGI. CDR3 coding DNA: TGTGCCACCGGACAGACCCATAATGAAAAACTGTTTTTT. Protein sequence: CATGQTHNEKLFF.

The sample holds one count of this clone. In DNA, the CDR3 is TGTGCCAGCAGTCCCACCCTACAGGGGGCCTATGGCTACACCTTC. Translated, it gives CASSPTLQGAYGYTF. J is TRBJ1-2 and V is TRBV7-9, with TRBD1 identical over 9 bases. This CDR3 region has 15 residues. V dropped 6 bases and J dropped 4; count of bases not matched to a gene: 9. Germline CDR1 and CDR2: SEHNR and FQNEAQ (reference sequence). The full variable domain, rest sourced from reference TRBV7-9 and TRBJ1-2, is DTGVSQNPRHKITKRGQNVTFRCDPISEHNRLYWYRQTLGQGPEFLTYFQNEAQLEKSRLLSDRFSAERPKGSFSTLEIQRTEQGDSAMYLCASSPTLQGAYGYTFGSGTRLTVV.

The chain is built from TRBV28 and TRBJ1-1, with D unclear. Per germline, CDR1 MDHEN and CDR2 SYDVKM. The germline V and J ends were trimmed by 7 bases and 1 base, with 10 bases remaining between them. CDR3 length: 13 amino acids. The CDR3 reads CASNVVGNTEAFF. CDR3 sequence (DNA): TGTGCCAGCAATGTGGTAGGGAACACTGAAGCTTTCTTT.

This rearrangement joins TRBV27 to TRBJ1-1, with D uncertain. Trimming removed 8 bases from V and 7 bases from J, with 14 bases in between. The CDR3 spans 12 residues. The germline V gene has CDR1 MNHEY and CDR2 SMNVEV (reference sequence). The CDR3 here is CASFRGFGEAFF. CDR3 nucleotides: TGTGCCAGCTTCCGGGGTTTCGGTGAAGCTTTCTTT.

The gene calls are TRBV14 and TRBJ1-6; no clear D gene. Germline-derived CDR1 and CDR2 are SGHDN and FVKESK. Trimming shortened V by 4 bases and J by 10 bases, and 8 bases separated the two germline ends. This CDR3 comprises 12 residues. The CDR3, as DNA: TGTGCCAGCAGCCTCTTTGCCTCACCCCTCCACTTT. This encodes CASSLFASPLHF.

This CDR3 reads CAWRRKTSGVQFF. The CDR3 region has the DNA TGTGCCTGGAGGCGAAAGACTAGCGGTGTACAGTTCTTC. V is TRBV30 and J is TRBJ2-1, with TRBD2 matching over 9 bases. The CDR3 runs 13 residues. Germline CDR1 and CDR2: GTSNPN and SVGIG (reference sequence). Trimming cost V 3 bases and J 13 bases; bases outside gene matches: 10.

CDR3 sequence (DNA): TGTGCCAGCAGGCCAACAGGGCAGGGTCGTAATGAGCAGTTCTTC. It yields the protein CASRPTGQGRNEQFF. The rearrangement links TRBV28 to TRBJ2-1, with a weak D call TRBD1 (6 bases). The CDR3 has 15 residues. Germline V gives CDR1 MDHEN, CDR2 SYDVKM. Trimming pared 6 bases from V and 7 bases from J, leaving 19 bases between. Full variable domain (outside the CDR3, taken from reference TRBV28 and TRBJ2-1): DVKVTQSSRYLVKRTGEKVFLECVQDMDHENMFWYRQDPGLGLRLIYFSYDVKMKEKGDIPEGYSVSREKKERFSLILESASTNQTSMYLCASRPTGQGRNEQFFGPGTRLTVL.

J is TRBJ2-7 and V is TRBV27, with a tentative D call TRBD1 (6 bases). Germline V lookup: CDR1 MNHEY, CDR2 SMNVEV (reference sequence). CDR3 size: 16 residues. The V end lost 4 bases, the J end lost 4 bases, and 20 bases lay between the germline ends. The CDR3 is CASSSLPNRVGYEQYF. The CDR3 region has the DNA TGTGCCAGCAGTTCCCTCCCCAACAGGGTAGGGTACGAGCAGTACTTC.

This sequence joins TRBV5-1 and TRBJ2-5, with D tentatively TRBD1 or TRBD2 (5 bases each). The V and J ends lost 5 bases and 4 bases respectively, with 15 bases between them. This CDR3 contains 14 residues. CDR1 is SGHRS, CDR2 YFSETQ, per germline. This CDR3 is CASRSGTSGETQYF. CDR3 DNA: TGCGCCAGCAGGTCCGGGACGTCGGGAGAGACCCAGTACTTC.

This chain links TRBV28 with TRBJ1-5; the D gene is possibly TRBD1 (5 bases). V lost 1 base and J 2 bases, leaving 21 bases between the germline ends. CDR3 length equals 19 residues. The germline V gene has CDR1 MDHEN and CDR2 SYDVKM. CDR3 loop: CASSLLGWVGVVGNQPQHF. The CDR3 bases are TGTGCCAGCAGTTTATTGGGCTGGGTGGGGGTAGTGGGCAATCAGCCCCAGCATTTT.

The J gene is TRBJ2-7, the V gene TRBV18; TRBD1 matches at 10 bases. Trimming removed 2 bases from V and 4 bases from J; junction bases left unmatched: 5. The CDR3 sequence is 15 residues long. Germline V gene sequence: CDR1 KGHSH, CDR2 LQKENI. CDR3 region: CASSPTRTGGYEQYF. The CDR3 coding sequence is TGTGCCAGCTCACCAACCCGGACAGGGGGATACGAGCAGTACTTC.

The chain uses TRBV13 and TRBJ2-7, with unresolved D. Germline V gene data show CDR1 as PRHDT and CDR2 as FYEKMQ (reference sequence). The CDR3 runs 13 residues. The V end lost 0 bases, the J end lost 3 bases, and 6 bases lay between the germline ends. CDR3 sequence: CASSLGGFYEQYF. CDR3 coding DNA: TGTGCCAGCAGCTTAGGAGGGTTCTACGAGCAGTACTTC.

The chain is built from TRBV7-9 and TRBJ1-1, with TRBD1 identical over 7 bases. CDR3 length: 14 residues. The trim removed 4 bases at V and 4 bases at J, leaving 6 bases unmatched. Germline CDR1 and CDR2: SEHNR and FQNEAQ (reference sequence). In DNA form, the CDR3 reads TGTGCCAGCAGCTCCGACAGGGAACTCACTGAAGCTTTCTTT. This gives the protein CASSSDRELTEAFF.

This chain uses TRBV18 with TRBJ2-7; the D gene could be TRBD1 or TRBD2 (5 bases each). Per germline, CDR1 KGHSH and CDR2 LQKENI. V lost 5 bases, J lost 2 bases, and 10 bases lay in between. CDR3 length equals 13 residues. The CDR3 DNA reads TGTGCCAGCTCAGGGGGAAGTCCCTACGAGCAGTACTTC. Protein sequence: CASSGGSPYEQYF.